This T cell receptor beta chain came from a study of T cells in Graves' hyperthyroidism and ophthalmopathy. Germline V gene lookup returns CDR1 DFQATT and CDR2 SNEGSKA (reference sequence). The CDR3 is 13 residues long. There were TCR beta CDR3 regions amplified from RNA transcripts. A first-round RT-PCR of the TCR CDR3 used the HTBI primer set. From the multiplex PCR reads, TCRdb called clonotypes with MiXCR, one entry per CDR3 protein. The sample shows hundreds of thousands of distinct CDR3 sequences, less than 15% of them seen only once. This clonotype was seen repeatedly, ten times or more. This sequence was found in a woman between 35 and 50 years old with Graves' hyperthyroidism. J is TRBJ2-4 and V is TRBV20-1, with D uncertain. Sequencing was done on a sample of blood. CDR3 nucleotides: TGCAACACGGCGGCGGAGGCCAAAAACATTCAGTACTTC. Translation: CNTAAEAKNIQYF.